This T cell receptor (beta chain) was sequenced for a study of cytomegalovirus exposure and HLA in healthy donors. Study findings and constraints: Presence/absence analysis assumed near-uniform sequencing depth across donors.

On this clone itself: What it binds is unknown.

V was pared by 2 bases and J by 2 bases, with 11 bases between. The V gene's germline CDR1 is MNHEY and CDR2 SVGAGI. The CDR3 runs 15 residues. This PCR relied on a set of 60 Vbeta primers and 13 Jbeta primers. Data came from immunoSEQ multiplex PCR; TCRdb stores just in-frame clones and leaves some out. This sample has about 200,000 clones; 65% to 85% occur once, and the top ten carry around 3%. The genes are TRBV6-5 and TRBJ2-3; a possible D gene is TRBD2 (6 bases). The material sequenced was PBMCs. The TCR originated in a man aged 25 to 40 in good health and CMV-seronegative. The CDR3 bases are TGTGCCAGCAGTTACATTGGACTACTCACAGATACGCAGTATTTT. Its protein product is CASSYIGLLTDTQYF.